Each of the 14 T cell receptor beta chains below was sequenced from the same sample in a study of beta chain features in type 1 diabetes. The whole isolated RNA underwent reverse transcription, so sequencing captured expressed TCRB transcripts. Here immunoSEQ multiplex PCR was the method, and the copy in TCRdb shows in-frame clones only, minus some. The sample lists a few hundred thousand clones; more than 9.5% were seen once. The sample was naive CD4+ T cells from blood. Receptor source: a woman aged 25 to 45 in good health.

The DNA of the CDR3 is TGTGCCAGTAGTTTCGGACTAGCGGGAGCGCTCACAGATACGCAGTATTTT. It yields the protein CASSFGLAGALTDTQYF. This chain joins TRBV19 and TRBJ2-3; 13 bases map to TRBD2. V dropped 5 bases and J dropped 2; count of bases not matched to a gene: 7. CDR1 LNHDA and CDR2 SQIVND come from the germline V gene (reference sequence). This CDR3 comprises 17 residues.

This clone was observed a handful of times. The CDR3 sequence: CASSPGPPLSTDTQYF. The CDR3 DNA follows: TGTGCCAGCAGCCCTGGGCCGCCCCTGAGTACAGATACGCAGTATTTT. This chain uses TRBV7-8 with TRBJ2-3; no clear D. Germline-derived CDR1 and CDR2 are SGHVS and FQNEAQ. Between the trimmed V and J ends, which lost 5 bases and 3 bases, there was a span of 18 bases. The CDR3 runs to 16 residues.

For this clone: One end of the junction varies from germline; a read error may be responsible. The chain combines TRBV7-7 with TRBJ2-2; D remains unclear. Germline CDR1 and CDR2: SSHAT and FNYEAQ (reference sequence). The CDR3 is 13 amino acids. CDR3 DNA sequence: TGTGCTAGCAGCCACGACATCGACGGGGAGCTGTTTTTT. Amino acids: CASSHDIDGELFF. The variable domain in full, completed from reference TRBV7-7 and TRBJ2-2, reads GAGVSQSPRYKVTKRGQDVTLRCDPISSHATLYWYQQALGQGPEFLTYFNYEAQPDKSGLPSDRFSAERPEGSISTLTIQRTEQRDSAMYRCASSHDIDGELFFGEGSRLTVL.

This rearrangement joins TRBV7-9 to TRBJ2-7; weak D call: TRBD1 (6 bases). The CDR3 has 14 residues. Germline V gene lookup returns CDR1 SEHNR and CDR2 FQNEAQ (reference sequence). V lost 4 bases and J 3 bases, leaving 13 bases between the germline ends. This CDR3 is CASSSRGGSYEQYF. The CDR3 DNA is TGTGCCAGCAGCTCCAGGGGTGGAAGCTACGAGCAGTACTTC.

There are a few counts of this clone. The chain combines TRBV2 with TRBJ1-1, with 9 bases lining up with TRBD1. CDR1 and CDR2 from the germline V gene are SNHLY and FYNNEI. The CDR3 extends over 16 amino acids. Trimming at V came to 4 bases and at J to 0 bases, leaving 6 bases not matched to a gene. CDR3 in amino acids: CASSVNRQGVNTEAFF. The CDR3 nucleotides are TGTGCCAGCAGTGTAAACCGACAGGGGGTGAACACTGAAGCTTTCTTT.

The chain has TRBV6-5 and TRBJ2-7, with a weak D call TRBD2 (5 bases). Trimming removed 6 bases at V and 1 base at J, with 16 bases between. This CDR3 region has 15 residues. CDR1 is MNHEY and CDR2 is SVGAGI in the germline V gene. CDR3 loop: CASRRAGMTSYEQYF. CDR3 coding DNA: TGTGCCAGCAGACGGGCCGGGATGACGTCCTACGAGCAGTACTTC.

CDR3 DNA: TGTGCCAGCAGTTCGGGAGCCATTGATACGCAGTATTTT. Its translation is CASSSGAIDTQYF. The chain uses TRBV28 and TRBJ2-3; D possibly corresponds to TRBD2 (6 bases). Germline assignment: CDR1 MDHEN and CDR2 SYDVKM. The length of the CDR3 is 13 residues. V was shortened by 4 bases and J by 6 bases, with 11 bases between the two germline ends.

The chain couples TRBV30 to TRBJ2-4; the D gene is possibly TRBD1 (6 bases). The germline V gene has CDR1 GTSNPN and CDR2 SVGIG (reference sequence). V was trimmed by 1 base and J by 3 bases, leaving 16 bases between them. This CDR3 is built from 16 residues. The CDR3 spells CAWSEGRGYDKNIQYF. The DNA for the CDR3 is TGTGCCTGGAGTGAGGGCAGGGGCTATGACAAAAACATTCAGTACTTC.

Here the CDR3 reads CASSPRSGGAQETQYF. Written as DNA, the CDR3 is TGTGCCAGCAGCCCACGTAGCGGGGGGGCCCAAGAGACCCAGTACTTC. The chain carries TRBV9 and TRBJ2-5; 11 bases agree with TRBD2. The CDR3 is made up of 16 amino acids. The J segment lost 1 base and the V segment lost 4 bases, leaving 6 bases of the junction unmatched. Germline CDR1 SGDLS, CDR2 YYNGEE.

This clone was recorded a few times. V usage is TRBV5-4 and J usage is TRBJ2-3, with 8 bases aligning to TRBD2. In germline, CDR1 is SGHNT, CDR2 YYREEE (reference sequence). Germline trimming cut 0 bases from V and 4 bases from J; bases unmatched to any gene: 4. There are 15 residues in the CDR3. In DNA form, the CDR3 reads TGTGCCAGCAGCTTGGGACTAGCGCTGTCAGATACGCAGTATTTT. Its translation: CASSLGLALSDTQYF.

J is TRBJ2-7 and V is TRBV6-1; no firm D call. The germline V gene encodes CDR1 MNHNS and CDR2 SASEGT. The CDR3 is made up of 15 amino acids. V dropped 3 bases and J dropped 7 bases, with 19 bases sitting between them. Here the CDR3 DNA reads TGTGCCAGCAGTGACCAGTCAAACAGAATTCGGGAGCAGTACTTC. Translation: CASSDQSNRIREQYF.

This clone was counted between two and nine times. The chain has TRBV27 and TRBJ1-5, with 9 positions matching TRBD1. V shed 0 bases and J 5 bases; nucleotides not matched to a gene: 2. The CDR3 loop spans 15 amino acids. Germline-derived CDR1 and CDR2 are MNHEY and SMNVEV (reference sequence). The CDR3 region has the DNA TGTGCCAGCAGTTTATCGGACAGGGGAGATCAGCCCCAGCATTTT. Protein product: CASSLSDRGDQPQHF.

The table lists this clone with a few counts. The chain joins TRBV4-2 to TRBJ1-2; the match to TRBD1 covers 9 bases. The V gene's germline CDR1 is LGHNA and CDR2 YNFKEQ. The CDR3 has 18 amino acids. The V and J ends lost 1 base and 4 bases, in that order; junction bases with no gene match: 13. Written as DNA, the CDR3 is TGTGCCAGCAGCCAAGTTACAAGCTTCGGACAGGGGAGCTATGGCTACACCTTC. Amino acid sequence: CASSQVTSFGQGSYGYTF.

This clone was observed a few times. The rearrangement joins TRBV4-1 to TRBJ1-2; 7 positions agree with TRBD1. J gave up 0 bases and V 0 bases, and 7 bases lay outside the gene matches. The CDR3 sequence is 17 residues long. Germline CDR1 is MGHRA and CDR2 is YSYEKL. CDR3 amino acids: CASSQDFPGGANYGYTF. Written as DNA, the CDR3 is TGCGCCAGCAGCCAAGATTTCCCAGGGGGAGCTAACTATGGCTACACCTTC.